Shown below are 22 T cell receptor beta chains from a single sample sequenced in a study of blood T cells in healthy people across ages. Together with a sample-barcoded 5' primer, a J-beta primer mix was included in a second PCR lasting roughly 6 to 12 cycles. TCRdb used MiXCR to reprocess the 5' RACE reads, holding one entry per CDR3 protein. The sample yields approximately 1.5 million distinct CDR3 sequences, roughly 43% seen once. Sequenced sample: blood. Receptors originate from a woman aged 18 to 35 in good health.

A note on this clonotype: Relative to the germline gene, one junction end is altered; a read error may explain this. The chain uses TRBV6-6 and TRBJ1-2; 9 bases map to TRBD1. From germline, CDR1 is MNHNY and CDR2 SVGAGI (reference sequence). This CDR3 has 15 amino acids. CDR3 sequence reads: CAGSYSGDRAGGYTF. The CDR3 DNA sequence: TGTGCCGGCAGTTACTCCGGGGACAGGGCCGGGGGCTACACCTTC.

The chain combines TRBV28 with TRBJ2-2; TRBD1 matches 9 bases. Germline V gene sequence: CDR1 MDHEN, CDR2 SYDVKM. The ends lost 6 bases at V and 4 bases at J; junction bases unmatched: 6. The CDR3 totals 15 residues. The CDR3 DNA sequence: TGTGCCAGCAGATCCGGGACAGGGATCACCGGGGAGCTGTTTTTT. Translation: CASRSGTGITGELFF.

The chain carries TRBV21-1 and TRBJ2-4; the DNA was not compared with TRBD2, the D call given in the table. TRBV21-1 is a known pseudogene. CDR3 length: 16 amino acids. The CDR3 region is CASSRGNREAKNIQYF. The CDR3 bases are TGTGCCAGCAGCAGGGGGAATAGAGAGGCCAAAAACATTCAGTACTTC.

CDR3 coding DNA: TGTGCCAGCGGACCGGACAGGTTGAACACCGGGGAGCTGTTTTTT. The encoded protein is CASGPDRLNTGELFF. The chain links TRBV27 to TRBJ2-2, with 7 nucleotides matching TRBD1. The V and J ends lost 8 bases and 1 base, in that order; junction bases with no gene match: 7. CDR3 size: 15 residues. The V gene's germline CDR1 is MNHEY and CDR2 SMNVEV (reference sequence).

Here the CDR3 reads CSVEPGGITEAFF. The CDR3 coding sequence is TGCAGCGTTGAGCCAGGGGGCATCACTGAAGCTTTCTTT. V gene TRBV29-1 combines with J gene TRBJ1-1; 8 bases agree with TRBD1. This CDR3 is built from 13 residues. J gave up 4 bases and V 3 bases, and 4 bases lay outside the gene matches. Germline V gene data show CDR1 as SQVTM and CDR2 as ANQGSEA.

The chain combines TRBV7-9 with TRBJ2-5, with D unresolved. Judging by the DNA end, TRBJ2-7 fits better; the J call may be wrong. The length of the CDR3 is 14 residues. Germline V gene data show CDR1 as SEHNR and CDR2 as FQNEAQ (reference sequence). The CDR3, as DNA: TGTGCCAGCAGCTTAGGGTCAACAACGGGCGAGCAGTACTTC. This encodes CASSLGSTTGEQYF.

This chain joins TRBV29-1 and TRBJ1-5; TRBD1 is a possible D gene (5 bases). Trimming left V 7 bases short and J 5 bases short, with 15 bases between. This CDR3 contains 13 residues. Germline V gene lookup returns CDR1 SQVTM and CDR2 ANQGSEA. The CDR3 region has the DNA TGCAGCGCCCTAGGACAAGGAGATCAGCCCCAGCATTTT. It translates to CSALGQGDQPQHF.

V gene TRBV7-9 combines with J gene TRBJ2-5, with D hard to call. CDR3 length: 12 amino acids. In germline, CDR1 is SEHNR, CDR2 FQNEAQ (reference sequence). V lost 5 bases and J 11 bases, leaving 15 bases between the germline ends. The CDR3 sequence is CASSVGSREQYF. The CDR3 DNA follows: TGTGCCAGCAGCGTCGGATCTCGAGAGCAGTACTTC.

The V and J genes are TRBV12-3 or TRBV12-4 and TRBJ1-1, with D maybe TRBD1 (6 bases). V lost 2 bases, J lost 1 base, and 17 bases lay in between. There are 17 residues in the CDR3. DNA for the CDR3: TGTGCCAGCAGTTTAACCTTCCCGGGACACAGGAACACTGAAGCTTTCTTT. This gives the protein CASSLTFPGHRNTEAFF.

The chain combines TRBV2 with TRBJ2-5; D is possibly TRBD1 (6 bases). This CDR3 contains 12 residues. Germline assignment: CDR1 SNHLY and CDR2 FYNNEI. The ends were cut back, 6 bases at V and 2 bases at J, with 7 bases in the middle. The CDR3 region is CASRDRQETQYF. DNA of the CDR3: TGTGCCAGCAGGGACAGACAAGAGACCCAGTACTTC.

The DNA for the CDR3 is TGTGCCAGCAGTTACAAGACAGGGACGAACGGAGGCTACACCTTC. Its translation: CASSYKTGTNGGYTF. The V call is TRBV6-5, the J call TRBJ1-2, with 7 bases that match TRBD1. V lost 2 bases to trimming and J lost 8 bases; unmatched junction nucleotides: 11. CDR3 length equals 15 residues. Germline lookup yields CDR1 MNHEY and CDR2 SVGAGI.

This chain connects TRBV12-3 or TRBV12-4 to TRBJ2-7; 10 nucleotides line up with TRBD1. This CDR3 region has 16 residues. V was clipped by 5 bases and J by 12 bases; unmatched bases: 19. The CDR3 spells CASSPSSGTGASWRYF. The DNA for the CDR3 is TGTGCCAGCAGTCCCTCTTCCGGGACAGGGGCCTCGTGGCGGTACTTC.

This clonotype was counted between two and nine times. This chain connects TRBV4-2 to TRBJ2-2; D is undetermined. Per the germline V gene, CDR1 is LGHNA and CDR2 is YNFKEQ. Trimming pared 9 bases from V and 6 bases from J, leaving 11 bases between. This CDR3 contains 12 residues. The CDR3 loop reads CARPSIPGELFF. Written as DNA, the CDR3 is TGTGCCAGGCCATCGATTCCCGGGGAGCTGTTTTTT.

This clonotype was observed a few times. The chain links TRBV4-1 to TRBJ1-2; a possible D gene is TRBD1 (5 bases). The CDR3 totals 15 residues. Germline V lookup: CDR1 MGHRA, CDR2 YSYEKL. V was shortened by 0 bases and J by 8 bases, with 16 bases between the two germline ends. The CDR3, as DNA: TGCGCCAGCAGCCAAGATCTTCGGGGCGGAGGAGGCTACACCTTC. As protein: CASSQDLRGGGGYTF.

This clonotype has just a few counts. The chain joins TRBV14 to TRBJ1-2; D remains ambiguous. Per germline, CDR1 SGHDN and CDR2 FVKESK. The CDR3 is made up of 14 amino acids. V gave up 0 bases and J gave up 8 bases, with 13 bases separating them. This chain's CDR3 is CASSQEQTYEGYTF. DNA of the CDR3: TGTGCCAGCAGCCAAGAACAAACCTATGAAGGCTACACCTTC.

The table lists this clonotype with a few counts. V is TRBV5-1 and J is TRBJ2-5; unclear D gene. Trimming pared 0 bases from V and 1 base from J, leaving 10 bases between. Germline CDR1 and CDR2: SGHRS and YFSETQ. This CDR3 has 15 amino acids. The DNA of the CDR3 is TGCGCCAGCAGCTTGGCGGTTTACGGCCAAGAGACCCAGTACTTC. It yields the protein CASSLAVYGQETQYF.

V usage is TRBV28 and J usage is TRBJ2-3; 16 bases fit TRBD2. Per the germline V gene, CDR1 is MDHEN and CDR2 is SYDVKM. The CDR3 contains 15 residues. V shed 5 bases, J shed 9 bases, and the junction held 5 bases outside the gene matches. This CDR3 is CASSTGTSGRATQYF. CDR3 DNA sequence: TGTGCCAGCAGTACCGGGACTAGCGGGAGGGCGACGCAGTATTTT.

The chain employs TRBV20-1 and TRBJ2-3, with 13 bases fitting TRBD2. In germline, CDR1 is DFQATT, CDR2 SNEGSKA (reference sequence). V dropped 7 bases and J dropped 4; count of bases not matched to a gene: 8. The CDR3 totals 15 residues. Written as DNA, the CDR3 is TGCAGTGTCACTCTGACTAGCGGGGGGCCAGATACGCAGTATTTT. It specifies CSVTLTSGGPDTQYF.

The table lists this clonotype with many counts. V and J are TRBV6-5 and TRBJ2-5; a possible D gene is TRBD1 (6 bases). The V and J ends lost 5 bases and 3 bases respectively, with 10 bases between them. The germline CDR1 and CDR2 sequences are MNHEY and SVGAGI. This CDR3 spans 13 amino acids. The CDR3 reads CASSPWTEETQYF. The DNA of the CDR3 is TGTGCCAGCAGTCCCTGGACAGAAGAGACCCAGTACTTC.

CDR3 sequence (DNA): TGCGCCGGCACTTCCCGAGGTGGGACTGAAGCTTTCTTT. The encoded protein is CAGTSRGGTEAFF. The J gene is TRBJ1-1, the V gene TRBV5-1; D gene unclear. V lost 10 bases to trimming and J lost 5 bases, with 18 bases between them. Germline CDR1 reads SGHRS; CDR2 reads YFSETQ. The CDR3 contains 13 residues.

In DNA, the CDR3 is TGCAGTGCTACTGAGCGCCTGCAGTTCTTC. Translation: CSATERLQFF. The chain links TRBV20-1 to TRBJ2-1; D is ambiguous. Germline V CDR1 and CDR2: DFQATT, SNEGSKA (reference sequence). V lost 4 bases and J lost 12, with 10 bases in between. The CDR3 length is 10 residues.

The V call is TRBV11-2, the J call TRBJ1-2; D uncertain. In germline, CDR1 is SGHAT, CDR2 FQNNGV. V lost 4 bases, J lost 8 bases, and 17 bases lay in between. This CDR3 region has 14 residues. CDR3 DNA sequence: TGTGCCAGCAGCTCGGCGGGAGGTATTGGGGGCTACACCTTC. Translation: CASSSAGGIGGYTF. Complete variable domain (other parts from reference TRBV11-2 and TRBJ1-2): EAGVAQSPRYKIIEKRQSVAFWCNPISGHATLYWYQQILGQGPKLLIQFQNNGVVDDSQLPKDRFSAERLKGVDSTLKIQPAKLEDSAVYLCASSSAGGIGGYTFGSGTRLTVV.